The 30 T cell receptor beta chains presented below share a single source sample, sequenced in a study of blood T cell repertoires in COVID-19. Data came from immunoSEQ multiplex PCR; TCRdb stores just in-frame clones and leaves some out. Of roughly 260,000 clones in the sample, approximately 91% are singletons; the top ten hold approximately 2.2%. The sequencing input was peripheral blood. These receptors all come from a woman in her thirties or forties who had recovered from COVID-19.

The CDR3, as DNA: TGTGCCAGCAGCCCCAGCGGGAGGGCCTTAAATGAGCAGTTCTTC. Translation: CASSPSGRALNEQFF. V is TRBV11-2 and J is TRBJ2-1; 10 bases agree with TRBD2. This CDR3 region has 15 residues. Germline V lookup: CDR1 SGHAT, CDR2 FQNNGV. V lost 5 bases and J lost 7; bases outside the gene matches: 8.

The chain carries TRBV24-1 and TRBJ2-5, with D perhaps matching TRBD2 (6 bases). This CDR3 has 15 residues. Looked up from germline, CDR1 is KGHDR and CDR2 is SFDVKD. Trimming cost V 6 bases and J 5 bases, with 18 bases left between them. The CDR3 protein is CATSLGTSGSETQYF. CDR3 nucleotides: TGTGCCACCAGTTTAGGGACTTCAGGAAGCGAGACCCAGTACTTC.

V gene TRBV9 combines with J gene TRBJ2-5; 8 nucleotides match TRBD1. CDR1 is SGDLS, CDR2 YYNGEE, per germline. The ends lost 1 base at V and 2 bases at J; junction bases unmatched: 1. The CDR3 extends over 14 amino acids. This chain's CDR3 is CASSVQGAQETQYF. The DNA of the CDR3 is TGTGCCAGCAGCGTACAGGGGGCGCAAGAGACCCAGTACTTC.

V usage is TRBV10-3 and J usage is TRBJ1-5, with D maybe TRBD1 (6 bases). The germline V gene has CDR1 ENHRY and CDR2 SYGVKD. V was shortened by 2 bases and J by 2 bases, with 7 bases between the two germline ends. The length of the CDR3 is 14 residues. This chain's CDR3 is CAISEAGGNQPQHF. The CDR3 DNA sequence: TGTGCCATCAGTGAGGCAGGGGGCAATCAGCCCCAGCATTTT.

In this sample, this clone turned up a few times. This chain joins TRBV7-2 and TRBJ2-7, with 7 bases fitting TRBD1. V lost 3 bases and J lost 0; bases outside the gene matches: 5. Per the germline V gene, CDR1 is SGHTA and CDR2 is FQGNSA. The CDR3 has 15 amino acids. For the CDR3, the DNA is TGTGCCAGCAGCTTCGCCGGGACAGTCTCCTACGAGCAGTACTTC. Translating it yields CASSFAGTVSYEQYF.

This chain connects TRBV11-1 to TRBJ1-2; 10 bases align to TRBD1. The CDR3 consists of 13 residues. The junction had 3 bases not matched to a gene; V was cut back by 5 bases and J by 6 bases. Germline V gene data show CDR1 as SGHAT and CDR2 as FQDESV (reference sequence). The CDR3 DNA is TGTGCCAGCAGCGTGGACAGGGGGGATGGCTACACCTTC. Translated: CASSVDRGDGYTF.

This clone was seen a single time. V gene TRBV6-5 combines with J gene TRBJ1-5; 10 bases fit TRBD1. V trimming: 6 bases; J trimming: 5 bases; junction bases outside the gene matches: 7. The CDR3 extends over 15 amino acids. Germline assignment: CDR1 MNHEY and CDR2 SVGAGI. CDR3 nucleotide sequence: TGTGCCAGCAGCCCCGGGACAGGGGAGCATCAGCCCCAGCATTTT. Translation gives CASSPGTGEHQPQHF.

The chain joins TRBV28 to TRBJ2-4; D unresolved. The CDR3 covers 15 residues. Between the trimmed V and J ends, which lost 3 bases and 6 bases, there was a span of 15 bases. Per germline, CDR1 MDHEN and CDR2 SYDVKM. The CDR3 here is CASSFPGTSLNIQYF. CDR3 bases: TGTGCCAGCAGTTTCCCAGGCACGTCCCTAAACATTCAGTACTTC. Full variable domain (rest looked up from reference TRBV28 and TRBJ2-4): DVKVTQSSRYLVKRTGEKVFLECVQDMDHENMFWYRQDPGLGLRLIYFSYDVKMKEKGDIPEGYSVSREKKERFSLILESASTNQTSMYLCASSFPGTSLNIQYFGAGTRLSVL.

The V call is TRBV4-1, the J call TRBJ1-4; perhaps TRBD1 as D (6 bases). The CDR3 has 14 amino acids. V was cut by 2 bases and J by 8 bases, with 12 bases left in between. The germline CDR1 and CDR2 sequences are MGHRA and YSYEKL. The CDR3 DNA sequence: TGCGCCAGCAGCCAAAACAGGGTTTCCGAAAAACTGTTTTTT. It specifies CASSQNRVSEKLFF.

The chain uses TRBV4-3 and TRBJ1-6, with no clear D. The germline V gene encodes CDR1 LGHNA and CDR2 YSLEER. The CDR3 loop spans 15 amino acids. The V and J ends lost 0 bases and 6 bases respectively, with 9 bases between them. In DNA, the CDR3 is TGCGCCAGCAGCCAAGAACACCGAATTAATTCACCCCTCCACTTT. Translated: CASSQEHRINSPLHF.

This clone showed up just once. The chain has TRBV5-5 and TRBJ2-1; TRBD2 agrees at 12 bases. The CDR3 runs 16 residues. V lost 0 bases, J lost 10 bases, and 8 bases stayed unmatched. Germline V lookup: CDR1 SGHKS, CDR2 YYEKEE (reference sequence). CDR3 in amino acids: CASSLVGTSGSVEQFF. In nucleotides, the CDR3 is TGTGCCAGCAGCTTGGTCGGGACTAGCGGGTCTGTAGAGCAGTTCTTC.

Only one count was recorded for this clone. The chain carries TRBV11-2 and TRBJ2-1; the D is unclear. The CDR3 sequence is 14 residues long. Germline assignment: CDR1 SGHAT and CDR2 FQNNGV. V was clipped by 2 bases and J by 7 bases, with 12 bases between them. The DNA of the CDR3 is TGTGCCAGCAGCTTAAAACGATCTAGGAATGAGCAGTTCTTC. Translated, it gives CASSLKRSRNEQFF.

The chain links TRBV6-5 to TRBJ2-7; D may be TRBD2 (6 bases). This CDR3 is 15 amino acids long. Germline-derived CDR1 and CDR2 are MNHEY and SVGAGI. The V end lost 0 bases, the J end lost 2 bases, and 11 bases lay between the germline ends. The CDR3 sequence: CASSYSGGLAYEQYF. Here the CDR3 DNA reads TGTGCCAGCAGTTACTCGGGGGGACTTGCCTACGAGCAGTACTTC.

This clone is a singleton in its sample. The V and J genes are TRBV5-4 and TRBJ2-2; 11 positions agree with TRBD2. The ends lost 4 bases at V and 3 bases at J; junction bases unmatched: 5. There are 16 residues in the CDR3. Germline V gene data show CDR1 as SGHNT and CDR2 as YYREEE (reference sequence). CDR3 protein: CASSPGTSGHTGELFF. CDR3 coding DNA: TGTGCCAGCAGCCCCGGGACTAGCGGTCACACCGGGGAGCTGTTTTTT.

Only a few counts were recorded for this clone. The CDR3 coding sequence is TGCGCCAGCAGCCCCGGGACGGGGGGATATGGCTACACCTTC. It yields the protein CASSPGTGGYGYTF. This chain joins TRBV5-1 and TRBJ1-2; tentative D call: TRBD1 (5 bases). The CDR3 totals 14 residues. Germline V gene lookup returns CDR1 SGHRS and CDR2 YFSETQ. V gave up 4 bases and J gave up 5 bases, with 15 bases separating them.

The CDR3 DNA reads TGTGCCAGCAGACGAGACACAGATACGCAGTATTTT. Protein product: CASRRDTDTQYF. The V and J genes are TRBV7-9 and TRBJ2-3; D unresolved. Per the germline V gene, CDR1 is SEHNR and CDR2 is FQNEAQ (reference sequence). V lost 6 bases and J 2 bases, leaving 6 bases between the germline ends. The CDR3 consists of 12 residues.

The chain has TRBV5-4 and TRBJ1-3; tentatively, D is TRBD1 (6 bases). V lost 0 bases to trimming and J lost 2 bases, with 6 bases between them. Per the germline V gene, CDR1 is SGHNT and CDR2 is YYREEE (reference sequence). CDR3 size: 14 residues. CDR3 sequence (DNA): TGTGCCAGCAGCTTGGCAGGGGCTGGAAACACCATATATTTT. As protein: CASSLAGAGNTIYF. Looking up the rest from reference TRBV5-4 and TRBJ1-3 gives the full variable domain: ETGVTQSPTHLIKTRGQQVTLRCSSQSGHNTVSWYQQALGQGPQFIFQYYREEENGRGNFPPRFSGLQFPNYSSELNVNALELDDSALYLCASSLAGAGNTIYFGEGSWLTVV.

This sequence joins TRBV7-3 and TRBJ2-3, with 8 positions matching TRBD2. V was pared by 5 bases and J by 4 bases, with 5 bases of the junction left unmatched. The CDR3 has 14 residues. Germline loops: CDR1 SGHTA, CDR2 FQGTGA. The DNA for the CDR3 is TGTGCCAGCAGCCTGGGGACTAGTGCAGATACGCAGTATTTT. Translating it yields CASSLGTSADTQYF.

The V gene is TRBV6-5, the J gene TRBJ2-7, with TRBD1 matching 7 bases. The CDR3 contains 14 residues. Germline CDR1 reads MNHEY; CDR2 reads SVGAGI. Trimming cost V 5 bases and J 3 bases; bases outside gene matches: 7. CDR3 protein: CASSPGQASYEQYF. CDR3 nucleotide sequence: TGTGCCAGCAGTCCCGGACAGGCCAGCTACGAGCAGTACTTC.

This clone was detected once. This chain joins TRBV2 and TRBJ2-1, with TRBD2 matching over 7 bases. This CDR3 has 15 residues. J was trimmed by 11 bases and V by 6 bases; bases with no gene match: 16. Per the germline V gene, CDR1 is SNHLY and CDR2 is FYNNEI. The CDR3 sequence: CASRRGEGKVEKQFF. CDR3 coding DNA: TGTGCCAGCAGAAGAGGGGAGGGCAAGGTGGAAAAGCAGTTCTTC.

The chain recombines TRBV19 with TRBJ2-7; no definite D call. V was pared by 5 bases and J by 1 base, with 12 bases between. The germline gives CDR1 LNHDA, CDR2 SQIVND (reference sequence). CDR3 length: 14 residues. The CDR3 DNA reads as TGTGCCAGTAGTCCTGCGAGTTTGTCCTACGAGCAGTACTTC. Translation: CASSPASLSYEQYF.

This rearrangement joins TRBV20-1 to TRBJ2-6; TRBD1 is a possible D gene (5 bases). CDR3 length: 13 residues. Trimming removed 5 bases at V and 8 bases at J, with 13 bases between. The V gene's germline CDR1 is DFQATT and CDR2 SNEGSKA (reference sequence). CDR3 coding DNA: TGCAGTGCTTGTGCGGCAGGGTCCAACGTCCTGACTTTC. Residues: CSACAAGSNVLTF.

CDR3 in amino acids: CASSIDLSVSYEQYF. The DNA for the CDR3 is TGTGCCAGTAGTATAGATTTAAGCGTCTCCTACGAGCAGTACTTC. This sequence joins TRBV19 and TRBJ2-7; no firm D call. Trimming removed 0 bases from V and 0 bases from J, with 9 bases in between. This CDR3 has 15 amino acids. Looked up from germline, CDR1 is LNHDA and CDR2 is SQIVND (reference sequence).

The CDR3 DNA reads TGTGCCAGCAGAATAACTAGCGGGAGATCCGAGCAGTACTTC. This codes for CASRITSGRSEQYF. V is TRBV27 and J is TRBJ2-7, with 11 bases lining up with TRBD2. Germline V lookup: CDR1 MNHEY, CDR2 SMNVEV (reference sequence). The CDR3 consists of 14 residues. The ends lost 6 bases at V and 6 bases at J; junction bases unmatched: 7.

This rearrangement joins TRBV7-2 to TRBJ2-5; D perhaps matches TRBD2 (5 bases). The V end lost 3 bases, the J end lost 2 bases, and 13 bases lay between the germline ends. This CDR3 region has 15 residues. Germline V gene data show CDR1 as SGHTA and CDR2 as FQGNSA. CDR3 sequence: CASSLNGNLQETQYF. CDR3 nucleotides: TGTGCCAGCAGCTTGAACGGGAATCTTCAAGAGACCCAGTACTTC.

The chain carries TRBV28 and TRBJ2-1, with 10 bases matching TRBD2. CDR1 is MDHEN and CDR2 is SYDVKM in the germline V gene. With 4 bases clipped from V and 8 bases from J, the junction kept 8 bases outside the gene matches. CDR3 length equals 15 residues. In DNA form, the CDR3 reads TGTGCCAGCAGTTCAGCGGGGGGGTGGAAGCATGAGCAGTTCTTC. This translates into CASSSAGGWKHEQFF.

The chain is built from TRBV5-6 and TRBJ1-6; 8 bases are shared with TRBD1. CDR1 and CDR2 from the germline V gene are SGHDT and YYEEEE. The CDR3 length is 14 residues. The J segment lost 7 bases and the V segment lost 4 bases, leaving 4 bases of the junction unmatched. CDR3 coding DNA: TGTGCCAGCAGCCGAAGGGACAGGAATTCACCCCTCCACTTT. This sequence encodes CASSRRDRNSPLHF.

V and J are TRBV11-3 and TRBJ2-5; 7 bases match TRBD1. Losses at the gene ends were 3 bases for V and 0 bases for J; bases not matched to a gene: 4. Germline V gene lookup returns CDR1 SGHNT and CDR2 YENEEA. This CDR3 is built from 15 residues. This CDR3 reads CASSFRQGYQETQYF. CDR3 bases: TGTGCCAGCAGCTTCCGACAGGGATACCAAGAGACCCAGTACTTC.

This chain connects TRBV7-9 to TRBJ1-2, with a possible D match to TRBD1 (5 bases). The V end lost 1 base, the J end lost 3 bases, and 6 bases lay between the germline ends. This CDR3 has 13 residues. From germline, CDR1 is SEHNR and CDR2 FQNEAQ (reference sequence). In DNA form, the CDR3 reads TGTGCCAGCAGCTTAGAAGGGGACTATGGCTACACCTTC. Protein: CASSLEGDYGYTF. Drawing the rest from reference TRBV7-9 and TRBJ1-2, the complete variable domain is DTGVSQNPRHKITKRGQNVTFRCDPISEHNRLYWYRQTLGQGPEFLTYFQNEAQLEKSRLLSDRFSAERPKGSFSTLEIQRTEQGDSAMYLCASSLEGDYGYTFGSGTRLTVV.

The rearrangement uses TRBV18 and TRBJ1-1; D may be TRBD1 (5 bases). CDR3 size: 15 residues. Germline V gene data show CDR1 as KGHSH and CDR2 as LQKENI. Trimming cost V 0 bases and J 2 bases, with 10 bases left between them. This CDR3 is CASSPPKGLNTEAFF. The CDR3 DNA reads as TGTGCCAGCTCACCACCTAAGGGACTTAACACTGAAGCTTTCTTT.